This TCR beta chain is from a study of T cells in Graves' hyperthyroidism and ophthalmopathy. Overall study findings and caveats: Stable hyperthyroidism was told apart from ophthalmopathy by a model built on 13 V-J features.

As regards this clonotype: The antigen remains undetermined.

There were TCR beta CDR3 regions amplified from RNA transcripts. During a first-round RT-PCR of the TCR CDR3, the HTBI primer set was used. TCRdb re-called the multiplex PCR reads with MiXCR, one entry per CDR3 protein. The sample holds approximately 630,000 distinct CDR3 sequences, around 16% seen once. For Graves' hyperthyroidism to be stable, ophthalmopathy could not progress within 18 months. Disease duration under 2 months; hyperthyroidism patients were aged 18 to 65. Exclusion criteria comprised uncontrolled infection, other autoimmune disease, pregnancy or lactation. V lost 2 bases and J lost 2, with 6 bases in between. The CDR3 consists of 13 residues. Germline lookup yields CDR1 SQVTM and CDR2 ANQGSEA.

This chain connects TRBV29-1 to TRBJ2-2; D call uncertain. The sequencing input was blood. The clonotype comes from a woman between 25 and 40 years old with Graves' hyperthyroidism. CDR3 loop: CSVEIRNTGELFF. The CDR3 bases are TGCAGCGTTGAAATCCGAAACACCGGGGAGCTGTTTTTT.